This TCR beta chain came from a study of OX40 agonist ivuxolimab in advanced cancers. Study background: Patients receiving dose escalation had hepatocellular carcinoma, melanoma, renal cell or head and neck cancer. Cohort: 80% to 85% men, mean age around 55, aged about 20 to 85.

Clones were sequenced by immunoSEQ multiplex PCR, and TCRdb holds only the in-frame ones, with some missing. The repertoire holds 90,000 to 150,000 clones, with 75% to 90% as singletons. The CDR3 is 12 residues long. Trimming shortened V by 3 bases and J by 6 bases, and 7 bases separated the two germline ends. Germline assignment: CDR1 MNHEY and CDR2 SMNVEV (reference sequence). Regarding this clone: No antigen is known for it.

Findings and limits, study-wide: Clonal expansion in partial responders at 0.1-3.0 mg/kg ranked among the lowest.

This chain connects TRBV27 to TRBJ2-3; D is undetermined. The sample was CD4+ or CD8+ T cells sorted from blood, taken in a trial of the OX40 agonist ivuxolimab. This TCR came from an adult with an advanced solid tumor such as melanoma, head and neck, liver or kidney cancer. The CDR3 DNA reads TGTGCCAGCAGTTTTGTGGGTGATACGCAGTATTTT. Protein product: CASSFVGDTQYF.